This paragraph covers one T cell receptor (beta chain) sequence. No antigen is known for it. Authors' processing steps: Sequence data from immunoSEQ were junction-only and lacked quality scores; consequently, filtering differed. TCRdb's copy holds only in-frame clones and misses some; the assay was immunoSEQ multiplex PCR. D and trimming were read from the DNA, whereas the V and J calls and clone size are those reported in that table. The sample shows nearly 1 million clones, approximately 80% of them seen only once. This CDR3 contains 18 residues. V dropped 5 bases and J dropped 0 bases, with 19 bases sitting between them. The germline V gene has CDR1 SEHNR and CDR2 FQNEAQ (reference sequence). The data belong to a study of shared clonotypes between healthy human individuals. Study results and caveats: Richness estimates generally favored naive over memory subsets.

The receptor's source is a man younger than 30 in good health. Sequenced input: memory CD4+ T cells sorted from blood. Indicated subset: CD45RA-negative fraction. The chain is built from TRBV7-9 and TRBJ1-4; D not certain. The CDR3 is CASSLGYGSVATNEKLFF. CDR3 in DNA: TGTGCCAGCAGCCTAGGGTATGGGTCAGTTGCAACTAATGAAAAACTGTTTTTT. Filled out from reference TRBV7-9 and TRBJ1-4, the complete variable domain reads DTGVSQNPRHKITKRGQNVTFRCDPISEHNRLYWYRQTLGQGPEFLTYFQNEAQLEKSRLLSDRFSAERPKGSFSTLEIQRTEQGDSAMYLCASSLGYGSVATNEKLFFGSGTQLSVL.